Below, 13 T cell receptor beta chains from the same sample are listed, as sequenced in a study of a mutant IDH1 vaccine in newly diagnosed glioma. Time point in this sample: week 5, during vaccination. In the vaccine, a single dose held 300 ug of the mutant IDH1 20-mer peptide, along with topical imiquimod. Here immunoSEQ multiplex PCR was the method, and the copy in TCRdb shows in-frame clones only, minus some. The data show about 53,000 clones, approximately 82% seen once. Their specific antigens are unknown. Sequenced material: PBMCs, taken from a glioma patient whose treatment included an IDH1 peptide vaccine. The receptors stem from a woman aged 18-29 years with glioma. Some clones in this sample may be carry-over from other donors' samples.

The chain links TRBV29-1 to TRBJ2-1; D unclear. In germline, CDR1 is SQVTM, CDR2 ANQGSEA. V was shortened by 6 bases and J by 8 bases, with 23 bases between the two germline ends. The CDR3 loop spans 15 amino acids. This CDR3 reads CSVVTEHLYTYEQFF. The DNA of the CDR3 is TGCAGCGTCGTTACCGAACATCTCTACACCTATGAGCAGTTCTTC.

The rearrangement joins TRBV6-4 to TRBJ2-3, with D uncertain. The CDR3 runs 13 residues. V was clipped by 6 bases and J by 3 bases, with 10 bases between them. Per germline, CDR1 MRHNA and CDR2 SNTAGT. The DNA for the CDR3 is TGTGCCAGCAGCCCCTCCTATACAGATACGCAGTATTTT. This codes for CASSPSYTDTQYF.

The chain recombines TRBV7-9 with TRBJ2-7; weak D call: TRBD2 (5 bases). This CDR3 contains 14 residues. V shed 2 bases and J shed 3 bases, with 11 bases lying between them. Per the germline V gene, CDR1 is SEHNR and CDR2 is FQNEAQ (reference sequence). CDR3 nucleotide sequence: TGTGCCAGCAGCTTAAGCGGTCCAGGCTACGAGCAGTACTTC. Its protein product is CASSLSGPGYEQYF.

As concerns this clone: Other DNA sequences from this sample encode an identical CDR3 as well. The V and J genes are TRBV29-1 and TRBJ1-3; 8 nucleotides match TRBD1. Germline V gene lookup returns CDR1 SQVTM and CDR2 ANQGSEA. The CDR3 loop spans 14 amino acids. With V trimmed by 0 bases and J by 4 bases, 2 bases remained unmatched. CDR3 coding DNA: TGCAGCGTTGAAGAAGGACAGGGCGGAAACACCATATATTTT. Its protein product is CSVEEGQGGNTIYF. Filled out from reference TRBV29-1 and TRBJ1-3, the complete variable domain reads SAVISQKPSRDICQRGTSLTIQCQVDSQVTMMFWYRQQPGQSLTLIATANQGSEATYESGFVIDKFPISRPNLTFSTLTVSNMSPEDSSIYLCSVEEGQGGNTIYFGEGSWLTVV.

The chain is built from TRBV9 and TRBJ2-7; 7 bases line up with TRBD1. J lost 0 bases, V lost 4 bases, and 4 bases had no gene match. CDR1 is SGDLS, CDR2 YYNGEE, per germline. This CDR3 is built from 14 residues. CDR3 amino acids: CASSTGQSSYEQYF. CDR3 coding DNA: TGTGCCAGCAGCACGGGACAGAGCTCCTACGAGCAGTACTTC. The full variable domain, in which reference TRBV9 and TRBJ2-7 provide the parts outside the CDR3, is DSGVTQTPKHLITATGQRVTLRCSPRSGDLSVYWYQQSLDQGLQFLIQYYNGEERAKGNILERFSAQQFPDLHSELNLSSLELGDSALYFCASSTGQSSYEQYFGPGTRLTVT.

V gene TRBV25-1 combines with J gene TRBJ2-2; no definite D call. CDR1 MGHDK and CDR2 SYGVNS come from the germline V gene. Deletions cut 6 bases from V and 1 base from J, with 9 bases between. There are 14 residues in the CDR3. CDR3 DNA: TGTGCCAGCAGAAGGGTGGGGAACACCGGGGAGCTGTTTTTT. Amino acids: CASRRVGNTGELFF.

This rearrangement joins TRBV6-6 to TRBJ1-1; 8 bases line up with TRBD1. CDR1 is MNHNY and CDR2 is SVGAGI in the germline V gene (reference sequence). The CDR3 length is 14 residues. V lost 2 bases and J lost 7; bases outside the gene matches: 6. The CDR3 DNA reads TGTGCCAGCAGTTACCGGCAGGGGGCCTTTGAAGCTTTCTTT. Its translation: CASSYRQGAFEAFF.

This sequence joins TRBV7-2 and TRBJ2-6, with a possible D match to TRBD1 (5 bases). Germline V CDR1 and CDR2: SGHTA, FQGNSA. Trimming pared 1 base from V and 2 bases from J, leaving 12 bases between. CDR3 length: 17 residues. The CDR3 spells CASSLVIGVTGANVLTF. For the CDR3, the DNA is TGTGCCAGCAGCTTAGTTATAGGGGTTACTGGGGCCAACGTCCTGACTTTC.

The CDR3 bases are TGTGCCAGTAGGGTAGCGGGAGGGCTGGACGAGCAGTACTTC. Amino acids: CASRVAGGLDEQYF. This chain joins TRBV19 and TRBJ2-7; the match to TRBD2 covers 11 bases. The germline gives CDR1 LNHDA, CDR2 SQIVND (reference sequence). After removal of 6 bases from V and 5 bases from J, the junction contained 6 bases not matched to a gene. The CDR3 is 14 amino acids.

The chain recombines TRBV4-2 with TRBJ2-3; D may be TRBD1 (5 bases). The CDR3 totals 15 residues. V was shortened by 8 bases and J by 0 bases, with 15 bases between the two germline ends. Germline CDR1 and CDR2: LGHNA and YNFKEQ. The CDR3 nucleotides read TGTGCCAGCGGCCCTGGGGCGCTTAGCACAGATACGCAGTATTTT. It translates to CASGPGALSTDTQYF.

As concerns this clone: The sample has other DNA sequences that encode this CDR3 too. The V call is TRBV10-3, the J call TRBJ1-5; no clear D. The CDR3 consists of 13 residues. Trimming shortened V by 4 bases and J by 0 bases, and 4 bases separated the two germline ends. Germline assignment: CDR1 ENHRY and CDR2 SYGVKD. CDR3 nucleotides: TGTGCCATCAGTGGAGATAGCAATCAGCCCCAGCATTTT. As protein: CAISGDSNQPQHF.

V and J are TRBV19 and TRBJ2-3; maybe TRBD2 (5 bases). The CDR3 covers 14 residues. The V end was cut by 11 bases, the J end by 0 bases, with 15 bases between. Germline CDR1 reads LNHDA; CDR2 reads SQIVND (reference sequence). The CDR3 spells CAPSERSSTDTQYF. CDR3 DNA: TGTGCCCCTTCGGAGCGGTCTAGCACAGATACGCAGTATTTT.

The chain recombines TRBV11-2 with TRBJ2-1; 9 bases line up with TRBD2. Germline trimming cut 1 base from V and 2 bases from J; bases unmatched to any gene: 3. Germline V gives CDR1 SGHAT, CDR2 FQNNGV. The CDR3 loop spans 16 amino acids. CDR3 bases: TGTGCCAGCAGCTTAGGAGCGGGAGGTCCCTACAATGAGCAGTTCTTC. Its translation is CASSLGAGGPYNEQFF. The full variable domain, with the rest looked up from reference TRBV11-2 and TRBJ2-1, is EAGVAQSPRYKIIEKRQSVAFWCNPISGHATLYWYQQILGQGPKLLIQFQNNGVVDDSQLPKDRFSAERLKGVDSTLKIQPAKLEDSAVYLCASSLGAGGPYNEQFFGPGTRLTVL.